In its sample, the clone carrying this TCR beta chain was seen many times. Its cognate antigen is unknown. The data are from a study of glioma-infiltrating T cells. General study findings and limits: Only very few CDR3 sequences appeared in both tissue and blood.

The germline V gene encodes CDR1 DFQATT and CDR2 SNEGSKA (reference sequence). This CDR3 is 13 amino acids long. V lost 3 bases and J 6 bases, leaving 14 bases between the germline ends. The iRepertoire nested amplicon-rescue multiplex PCR amplified TCR alpha and beta CDR3s from RNA. TCRdb re-derived calls from the multiplex PCR reads in MiXCR, one entry per CDR3 protein. The sample shows more than 95,000 distinct CDR3 sequences, roughly 20% of them seen only once. J is TRBJ2-5 and V is TRBV20-1, with D tentatively TRBD2 (6 bases). Sequenced sample: glioma tissue, nonneoplastic brain tissue, or PBMCs (not recorded which). This TCR was sampled from a human donor with low-grade glioma or glioblastoma, undergoing nonglioma brain surgery, or in good health (not recorded which). This chain's CDR3 is CSASISSAQTQYF. The CDR3 DNA reads as TGCAGTGCTAGTATTTCTAGCGCACAGACCCAGTACTTC.